This T cell receptor (beta chain) was recorded in a study of blood T cell repertoires in COVID-19 (TCRdb year 2020). Regarding the complete study: Collaborator samples came from the United States, Italy and Spain and covered acute and convalescent phases of COVID-19. Samples came from the ongoing ImmuneRACE study (first 160 participants) plus 1,254 subjects from 6 global collaborators. The prospective study material was composed of cDNA or gDNA derived from T cells, B-cell-depleted T cells, or PBMCs. The repertoires were released in a freely available public database intended as a resource for research on the immune response to SARS-CoV-2. The dataset comprised deeply sampled blood TCRbeta repertoires from subjects exposed to, actively infected with, or recovered from COVID-19. Where HLA class I and class II types were available, the types were taken from metadata supplied by the sample provider, not from assay-based typing. Sample metadata almost always included a de-identified subject ID, COVID-19 status, age in years and sex. What the study reported, not specific to this receptor: The quantity of clinical and demographic metadata differed by source and by participant and was supplied without curation.

Samples from volunteer blood donors who had recovered from COVID-19 were contributed by a second Seattle source. Each collaborating institution followed its own protocols to collect whole blood in K2EDTA tubes. Collaborator samples were shipped for TCRbeta analysis as frozen whole blood, isolated PBMCs, or DNA extracted from either sample type. TCRbeta CDR3 regions were amplified from genomic DNA using the immunoSEQ Assay, a bias-controlled multiplex PCR. Turning to the authors' computational methods: The number of nucleated cells in each sample was estimated by amplification of reference gene primers within the assay. To quantify the absolute abundance of each unique TCRbeta CDR3 rearrangement, sequence reads were collapsed and filtered. For each sample, productive Simpson clonality was calculated by taking the square root of Simpson's diversity index across productive rearrangements. TCRdb holds this immuneACCESS table with in-frame rearrangements only. Some clones are missing; in checked studies, unresolved V genes explain under half, and the rest has no known cause. V and J calls and clone size are given by that table; D and trimming were obtained from the DNA. In this sample the table shows 140,000 or so clones, 87% of which occur a single time. The top ten hold roughly 37% of the sample.

Regarding this clone: Its antigen is still unknown. No clone much larger than this one lies a single base away; base qualities are absent.

Trimmed from V: 0 bases; trimmed from J: 0 bases; junction bases lacking a gene match: 12. Looking up the germline V gene (reference sequence) yields CDR1 LGHDT and CDR2 YNNKEL. The CDR3 measures 19 amino acids from cysteine to phenylalanine. The read is trimmed to its CDR3 DNA, 57 bases read in frame from base 1. This receptor chain uses TRBV3-1 (or the pseudogene TRBV3-2) and TRBJ2-5; 8 middle bases align to TRBD2. The sample comprised peripheral blood. This TCR came from a man aged 45-65 years who had recovered from COVID-19. The CDR3 region reads CASSQDLAGGRGYQETQYF. The DNA sequence is TGTGCCAGCAGCCAAGATCTTGCGGGGGGCCGGGGGTACCAAGAGACCCAGTACTTC.